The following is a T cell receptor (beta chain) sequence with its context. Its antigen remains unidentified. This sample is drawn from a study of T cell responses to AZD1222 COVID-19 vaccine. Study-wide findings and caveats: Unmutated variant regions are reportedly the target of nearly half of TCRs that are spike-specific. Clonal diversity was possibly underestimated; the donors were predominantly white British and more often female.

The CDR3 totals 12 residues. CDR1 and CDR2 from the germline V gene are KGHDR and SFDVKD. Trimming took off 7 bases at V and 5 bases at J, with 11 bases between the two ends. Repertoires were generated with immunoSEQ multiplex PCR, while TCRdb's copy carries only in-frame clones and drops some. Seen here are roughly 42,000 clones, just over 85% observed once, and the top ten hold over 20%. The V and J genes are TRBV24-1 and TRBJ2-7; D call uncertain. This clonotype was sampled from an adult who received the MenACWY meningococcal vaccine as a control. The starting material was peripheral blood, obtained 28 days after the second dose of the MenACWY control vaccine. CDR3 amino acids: CATRFPGNEQYF. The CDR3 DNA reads TGTGCCACCAGATTCCCGGGTAACGAGCAGTACTTC.